The subject of this entry is one TCR beta chain. What it recognizes is unknown. The sample is drawn from a study of T-cell memory formation after mild COVID-19. TCRdb redid the calling of the 5' RACE reads with MiXCR, one entry per CDR3 protein. The sample has under 650,000 distinct CDR3 sequences; approximately 18% are singletons. Trimming removed 10 bases at V and 5 bases at J, with 12 bases between. This CDR3 contains 12 residues. Notes on the study in general: Clones from the second wave (peaking day 37) had unconfirmed SARS-CoV-2 specificity. Memory cells collected pre-infection included some clones that later responded, suggesting cross-reactive memory joined.

The specimen was PBMCs or a T cell subset sorted from them (not recorded which). The receptor was derived from an adult woman who had mild COVID-19 (a few samples of this study predate the infection). Cell type and time point are not known. The chain has TRBV12-3 or TRBV12-4 and TRBJ1-5, with D hard to call. The CDR3 protein is CATRWADQPQHF. In DNA, the CDR3 is TGTGCCACCCGTTGGGCAGATCAGCCCCAGCATTTT.